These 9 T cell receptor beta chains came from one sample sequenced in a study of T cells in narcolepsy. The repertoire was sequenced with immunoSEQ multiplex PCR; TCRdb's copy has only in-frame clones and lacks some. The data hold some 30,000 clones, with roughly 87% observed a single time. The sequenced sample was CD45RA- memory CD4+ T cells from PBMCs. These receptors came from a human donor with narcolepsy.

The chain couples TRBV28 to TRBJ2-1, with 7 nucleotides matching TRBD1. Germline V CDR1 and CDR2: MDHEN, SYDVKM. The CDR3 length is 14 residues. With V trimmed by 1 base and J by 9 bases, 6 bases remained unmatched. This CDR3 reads CASSLLYRGGEQFF. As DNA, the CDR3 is TGTGCCAGCAGTTTATTATACAGGGGTGGTGAGCAGTTCTTC.

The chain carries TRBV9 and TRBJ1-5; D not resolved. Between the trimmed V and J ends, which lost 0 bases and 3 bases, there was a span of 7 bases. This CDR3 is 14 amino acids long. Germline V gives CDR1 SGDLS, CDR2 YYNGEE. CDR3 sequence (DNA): TGTGCCAGCAGCGTAGACGGTATCAATCAGCCCCAGCATTTT. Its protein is CASSVDGINQPQHF.

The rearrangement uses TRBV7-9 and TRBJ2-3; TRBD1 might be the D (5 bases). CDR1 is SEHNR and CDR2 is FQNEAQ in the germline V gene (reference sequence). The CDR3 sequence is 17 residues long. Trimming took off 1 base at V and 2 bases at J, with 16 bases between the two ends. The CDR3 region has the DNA TGTGCCAGCAGCTTAGGGGGCCAATTGGGGTCCACAGATACGCAGTATTTT. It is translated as CASSLGGQLGSTDTQYF.

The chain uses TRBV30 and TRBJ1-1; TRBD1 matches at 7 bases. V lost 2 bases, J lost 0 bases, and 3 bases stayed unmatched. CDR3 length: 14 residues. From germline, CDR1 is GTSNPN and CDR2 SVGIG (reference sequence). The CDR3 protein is CAWSPGQVNTEAFF. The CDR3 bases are TGTGCCTGGAGTCCTGGACAGGTGAACACTGAAGCTTTCTTT. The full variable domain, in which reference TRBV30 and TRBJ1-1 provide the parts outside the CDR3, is SQTIHQWPATLVQPVGSPLSLECTVEGTSNPNLYWYRQAAGRGLQLLFYSVGIGQISSEVPQNLSASRPQDRQFILSSKKLLLSDSGFYLCAWSPGQVNTEAFFGQGTRLTVV.

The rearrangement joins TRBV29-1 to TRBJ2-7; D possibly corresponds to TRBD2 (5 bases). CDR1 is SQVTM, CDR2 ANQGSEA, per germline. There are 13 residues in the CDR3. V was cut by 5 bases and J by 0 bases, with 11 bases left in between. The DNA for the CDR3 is TGCAGCGTTTGGGCGGGCAGCTCCTACGAGCAGTACTTC. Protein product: CSVWAGSSYEQYF.

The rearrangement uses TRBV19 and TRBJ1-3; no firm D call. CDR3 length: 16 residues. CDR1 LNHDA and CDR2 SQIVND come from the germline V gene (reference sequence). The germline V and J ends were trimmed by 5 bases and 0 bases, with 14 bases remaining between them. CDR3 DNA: TGTGCCAGTAGTCCCACCCGGACGGCCTCTGGAAACACCATATATTTT. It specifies CASSPTRTASGNTIYF.

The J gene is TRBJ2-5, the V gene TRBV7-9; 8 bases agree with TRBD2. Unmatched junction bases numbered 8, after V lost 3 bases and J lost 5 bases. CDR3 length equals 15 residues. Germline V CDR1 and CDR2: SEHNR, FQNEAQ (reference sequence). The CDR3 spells CASSFVAGSLETQYF. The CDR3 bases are TGTGCCAGCAGCTTTGTAGCGGGGTCCCTGGAGACCCAGTACTTC.

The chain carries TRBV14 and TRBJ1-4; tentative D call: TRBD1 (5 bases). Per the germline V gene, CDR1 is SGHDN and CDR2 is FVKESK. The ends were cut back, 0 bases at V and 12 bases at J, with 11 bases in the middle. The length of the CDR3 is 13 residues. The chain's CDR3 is CASSQDTGGELFF. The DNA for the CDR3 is TGTGCCAGCAGCCAAGATACCGGGGGAGAACTGTTTTTT.

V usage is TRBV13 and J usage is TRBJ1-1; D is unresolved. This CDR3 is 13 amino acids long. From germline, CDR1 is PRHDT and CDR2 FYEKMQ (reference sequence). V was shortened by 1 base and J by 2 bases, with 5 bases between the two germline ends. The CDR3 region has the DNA TGTGCCAGCAGCTTAGATGGTAACACTGAAGCTTTCTTT. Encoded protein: CASSLDGNTEAFF.